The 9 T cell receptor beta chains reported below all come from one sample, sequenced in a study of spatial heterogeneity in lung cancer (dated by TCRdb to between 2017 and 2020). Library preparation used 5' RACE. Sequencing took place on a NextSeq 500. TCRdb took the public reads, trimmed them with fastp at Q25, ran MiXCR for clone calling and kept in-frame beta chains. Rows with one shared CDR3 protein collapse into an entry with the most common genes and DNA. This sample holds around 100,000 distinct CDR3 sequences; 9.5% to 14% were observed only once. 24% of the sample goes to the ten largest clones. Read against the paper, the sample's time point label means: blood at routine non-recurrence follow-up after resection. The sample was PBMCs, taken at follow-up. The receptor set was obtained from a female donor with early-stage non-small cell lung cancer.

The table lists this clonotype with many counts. CDR3 in amino acids: CASTRGLASNTGELFF. Written as DNA, the CDR3 is TGTGCCAGCACGAGGGGACTAGCGTCGAACACCGGGGAGCTGTTTTTT. V gene TRBV28 combines with J gene TRBJ2-2; 10 positions match TRBD2. Trimming removed 7 bases from V and 0 bases from J; junction bases left unmatched: 5. The CDR3 length is 16 residues. From germline, CDR1 is MDHEN and CDR2 SYDVKM.

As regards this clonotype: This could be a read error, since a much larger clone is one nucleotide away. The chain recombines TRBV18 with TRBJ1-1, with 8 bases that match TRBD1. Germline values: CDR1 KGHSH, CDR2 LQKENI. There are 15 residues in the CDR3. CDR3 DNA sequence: TGTGTCAGCTCACCGAGGCAACAGGGGGACACTGAAGCTTTCTTT. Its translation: CVSSPRQQGDTEAFF.

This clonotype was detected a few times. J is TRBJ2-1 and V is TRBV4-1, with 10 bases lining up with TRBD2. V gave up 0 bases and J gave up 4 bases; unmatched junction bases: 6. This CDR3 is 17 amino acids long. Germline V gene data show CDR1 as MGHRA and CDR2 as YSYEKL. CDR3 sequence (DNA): TGCGCCAGCAGCCAAGATCGGGGACTAGCGTTTTACAATGAGCAGTTCTTC. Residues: CASSQDRGLAFYNEQFF.

The CDR3 here is CSAWDVTSSTDTQYF. In DNA, the CDR3 is TGCAGCGCTTGGGACGTAACGTCTAGCACAGATACGCAGTATTTT. The rearrangement joins TRBV20-1 to TRBJ2-3; D is tentatively TRBD1 or TRBD2 (5 bases each). The germline gives CDR1 DFQATT, CDR2 SNEGSKA (reference sequence). The CDR3 is 15 residues long.

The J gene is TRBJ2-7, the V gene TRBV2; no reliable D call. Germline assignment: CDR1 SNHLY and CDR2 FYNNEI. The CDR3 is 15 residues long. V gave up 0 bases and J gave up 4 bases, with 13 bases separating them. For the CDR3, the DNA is TGTGCCAGCAGTGAAGCGTCTGGGGTAGGGTACGAGCAGTACGTC. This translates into CASSEASGVGYEQYV.

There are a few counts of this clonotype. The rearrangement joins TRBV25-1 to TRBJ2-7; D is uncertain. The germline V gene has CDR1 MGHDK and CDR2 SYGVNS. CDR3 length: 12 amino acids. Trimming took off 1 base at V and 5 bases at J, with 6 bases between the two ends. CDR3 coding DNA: TGTGCCAGCAGTGAATCGACCAACGAGCAGTACTTC. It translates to CASSESTNEQYF.

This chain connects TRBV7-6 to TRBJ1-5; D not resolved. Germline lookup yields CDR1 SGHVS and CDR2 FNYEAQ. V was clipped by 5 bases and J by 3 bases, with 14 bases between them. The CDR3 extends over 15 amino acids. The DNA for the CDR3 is TGTGCCAGCAGCCTTCTACCAGTATTCAATCAGCCCCAGCATTTT. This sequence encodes CASSLLPVFNQPQHF.

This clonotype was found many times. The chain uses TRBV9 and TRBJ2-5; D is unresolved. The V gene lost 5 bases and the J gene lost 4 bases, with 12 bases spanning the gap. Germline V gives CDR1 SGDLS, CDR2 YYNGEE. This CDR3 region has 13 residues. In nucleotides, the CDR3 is TGTGCCAGCAGTGTAACCCCTTCAGAGACCCAGTACTTC. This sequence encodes CASSVTPSETQYF.

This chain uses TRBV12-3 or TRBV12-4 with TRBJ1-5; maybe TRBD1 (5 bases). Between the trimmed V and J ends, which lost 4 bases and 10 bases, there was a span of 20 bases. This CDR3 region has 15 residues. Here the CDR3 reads CASSSGTAGIRPQHF. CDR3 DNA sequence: TGTGCCAGCAGTTCTGGGACTGCAGGGATTCGCCCCCAGCATTTT.